The 21 T cell receptor beta chains reported below all come from one sample, sequenced in a study of human T cells and chemical hapten exposure. The sample's time point: pre-sensitization, week 0. Treatment of the sample: therapeutic diphenylcyclopropenone sensitization with weekly scalp DPC. From the RACE reads, TCRdb called clonotypes with MiXCR, one entry per CDR3 protein. The table includes under 110,000 distinct CDR3 sequences, 12% detected once. The material was whole blood, obtained in connection with sensitization to the hapten diphenylcyclopropenone (DPC). Source of these receptors: a woman in her forties or fifties with alopecia areata. Some clones in this sample may be carry-over from other donors' samples.

The V and J genes are TRBV7-2 and TRBJ2-7, with D possibly TRBD2 on 7 matching bases. The CDR3 totals 14 residues. V was trimmed by 5 bases and J by 5 bases, leaving 16 bases between them. Germline V gene data show CDR1 as SGHTA and CDR2 as FQGNSA. CDR3 nucleotides: TGTGCCAGCAGCCTCATGGGGGGGGCCGACGAGCAGTACTTC. Translation gives CASSLMGGADEQYF.

This clonotype was seen only a few times. The rearrangement links TRBV28 to TRBJ2-3; 16 bases match TRBD2. The germline V gene encodes CDR1 MDHEN and CDR2 SYDVKM. CDR3 length: 16 amino acids. The V and J ends lost 9 bases and 6 bases, in that order; junction bases with no gene match: 9. The CDR3 nucleotides read TGTGCCAGTACCACGGGACTAGCGGGAGGGCCGGATACGCAGTATTTT. Protein product: CASTTGLAGGPDTQYF.

V is TRBV6-2 or TRBV6-3 and J is TRBJ2-2; the D call may be TRBD1 or TRBD2 (7 bases each). V lost 6 bases to trimming and J lost 6 bases, with 17 bases between them. CDR1 is MNHEY, CDR2 SVGEGT, per germline. The CDR3 covers 15 residues. CDR3 amino acids: CASSLRQGGSGELFF. The CDR3 region has the DNA TGTGCCAGCAGCTTAAGACAGGGAGGGTCCGGGGAGCTGTTTTTT.

The table lists this clonotype with a few counts. The chain carries TRBV19 and TRBJ1-5; no definite D call. The CDR3 consists of 15 residues. The germline V gene encodes CDR1 LNHDA and CDR2 SQIVND (reference sequence). Trimming left V 3 bases short and J 0 bases short, with 9 bases between. The CDR3 DNA follows: TGTGCCAGTAGTATTTGGAGGGATAGCAATCAGCCCCAGCATTTT. This translates into CASSIWRDSNQPQHF.

The V and J genes are TRBV29-1 and TRBJ2-5; the D gene could be TRBD1 or TRBD2 (5 bases each). V was pared by 6 bases and J by 5 bases, with 16 bases between. The CDR3 runs to 13 residues. CDR1 is SQVTM and CDR2 is ANQGSEA in the germline V gene. The CDR3 DNA reads as TGCAGCGTGGGGCCTCTAGCCACCGAGACCCAGTACTTC. Residues: CSVGPLATETQYF.

The rearrangement uses TRBV5-1 and TRBJ2-1, with D perhaps given as TRBD1 or TRBD2 (6 bases each). Per germline, CDR1 SGHRS and CDR2 YFSETQ. V lost 0 bases and J lost 5, with 15 bases in between. This CDR3 region has 16 residues. The CDR3 nucleotides are TGCGCCAGCAGCTTGGAGACGGGGGCGAAAAACAATGAGCAGTTCTTC. This translates into CASSLETGAKNNEQFF.

This clonotype was seen a handful of times. This sequence joins TRBV25-1 and TRBJ1-5, with 9 bases that match TRBD1. CDR1 is MGHDK, CDR2 SYGVNS, per germline. The CDR3 sequence is 15 residues long. Losses at the gene ends were 2 bases for V and 4 bases for J; bases not matched to a gene: 3. CDR3 in DNA: TGTGCCAGCAGTGAAGGACAGGGGAAAAATCAGCCCCAGCATTTT. It codes for CASSEGQGKNQPQHF.

This clonotype has a handful of counts. This chain uses TRBV5-1 with TRBJ2-7, with TRBD2 matching over 11 bases. This CDR3 is 15 amino acids long. V lost 4 bases, J lost 3 bases, and 6 bases stayed unmatched. Germline values: CDR1 SGHRS, CDR2 YFSETQ. CDR3: CASSTGTSGYYEQYF. The CDR3 nucleotides read TGCGCCAGCAGCACCGGGACTAGCGGATACTACGAGCAGTACTTC.

In this sample, this clonotype turned up a few times. This rearrangement joins TRBV5-1 to TRBJ2-5; the D gene could be TRBD1 or TRBD2 (5 bases each). The CDR3 loop spans 15 amino acids. With 6 bases removed from V and 1 base from J, the gap between germline ends came to 16 bases. The V gene's germline CDR1 is SGHRS and CDR2 YFSETQ. CDR3 nucleotide sequence: TGCGCCAGCACCCCGCATGGGGGTGCCCAAGAGACCCAGTACTTC. This codes for CASTPHGGAQETQYF.

This clonotype showed up just a few times. The chain uses TRBV7-9 and TRBJ2-3; D might be TRBD2 (7 bases). Germline V gene sequence: CDR1 SEHNR, CDR2 FQNEAQ (reference sequence). The CDR3 loop spans 16 amino acids. Trimming took 3 bases from V and 3 from J, leaving 16 bases between them. CDR3 nucleotide sequence: TGTGCCAGCAGCTTCCTCGCCGGGGGGCGGACAGATACGCAGTATTTT. Translated: CASSFLAGGRTDTQYF.

This clonotype was found a few times. The rearrangement joins TRBV24-1 to TRBJ2-1; D is uncertain. Looked up from germline, CDR1 is KGHDR and CDR2 is SFDVKD. V lost 3 bases, J lost 4 bases, and 6 bases lay in between. The CDR3 spans 13 residues. The CDR3 sequence: CATSDLIYNEQFF. CDR3 nucleotide sequence: TGTGCCACCAGTGATCTGATTTACAATGAGCAGTTCTTC.

This rearrangement joins TRBV18 to TRBJ1-2; maybe TRBD1 (5 bases). Germline CDR1 and CDR2: KGHSH and LQKENI. The CDR3 is 16 residues long. V lost 3 bases and J 4 bases, leaving 18 bases between the germline ends. The CDR3 nucleotides read TGTGCCAGCTCACCGACAAAAATACAGGCCGGCTATGGCTACACCTTC. It yields the protein CASSPTKIQAGYGYTF.

This clonotype was seen a few times. The gene calls are TRBV12-3 or TRBV12-4 and TRBJ2-5; perhaps TRBD2 as D (6 bases). Trimming removed 5 bases from V and 2 bases from J, with 15 bases in between. The CDR3 runs 15 residues. DNA of the CDR3: TGTGCCAGCAGTAAAAACCTGGGGGGACAAGAGACCCAGTACTTC. This encodes CASSKNLGGQETQYF.

This chain uses TRBV12-3 or TRBV12-4 with TRBJ2-5, with a weak D call TRBD1 (5 bases). With 7 bases removed from V and 3 bases from J, the gap between germline ends came to 15 bases. The CDR3 totals 14 residues. The CDR3 loop reads CASTATERKETQYF. DNA of the CDR3: TGTGCCAGCACTGCGACAGAAAGGAAAGAGACCCAGTACTTC.

The chain employs TRBV28 and TRBJ2-2, with D hard to call. V lost 7 bases and J lost 5, with 14 bases in between. CDR1 MDHEN and CDR2 SYDVKM come from the germline V gene. CDR3 length: 14 amino acids. This CDR3 reads CASTRRFPTGELFF. Written as DNA, the CDR3 is TGTGCCAGCACCCGACGGTTCCCTACCGGGGAGCTGTTTTTT.

The chain joins TRBV18 to TRBJ1-4, with 7 bases fitting TRBD1. CDR3 length: 15 amino acids. The V and J ends lost 1 base and 7 bases, in that order; junction bases with no gene match: 6. The V gene's germline CDR1 is KGHSH and CDR2 LQKENI. The DNA of the CDR3 is TGTGCCAGCTCACCACAGACAGGGTATGGTGAAAAACTGTTTTTT. As protein: CASSPQTGYGEKLFF.

In this sample, this clonotype turned up a few times. The chain couples TRBV29-1 to TRBJ2-7, with TRBD1 identical over 11 bases. The trim removed 7 bases at V and 6 bases at J, leaving 11 bases unmatched. The germline V gene has CDR1 SQVTM and CDR2 ANQGSEA. This CDR3 is built from 14 residues. CDR3: CSGTGQGAHGEQYF. CDR3 DNA sequence: TGCAGCGGTACCGGACAGGGGGCGCATGGCGAGCAGTACTTC.

This clonotype was picked up many times. The V and J genes are TRBV18 and TRBJ2-1; possibly TRBD2 for D (5 bases). This CDR3 contains 15 residues. CDR1 and CDR2 from the germline V gene are KGHSH and LQKENI. The ends were cut back, 4 bases at V and 9 bases at J, with 19 bases in the middle. The CDR3 spells CASSLGQAISGEQFF. The CDR3 bases are TGTGCCAGCTCACTGGGCCAGGCCATAAGCGGTGAGCAGTTCTTC.

The J gene is TRBJ2-1, the V gene TRBV6-5; 11 bases align to TRBD2. Trimming cost V 5 bases and J 0 bases; bases outside gene matches: 21. Germline V gene lookup returns CDR1 MNHEY and CDR2 SVGAGI. The CDR3 length is 22 residues. The CDR3 nucleotides are TGTGCCAGCAGTCCCCTTCAACACCGGGGACTAGCGGCCCAAGCCTCCTACAATGAGCAGTTCTTC. Translating gives CASSPLQHRGLAAQASYNEQFF.

This chain uses TRBV2 with TRBJ2-1; D remains ambiguous. The length of the CDR3 is 15 residues. From germline, CDR1 is SNHLY and CDR2 FYNNEI. Trimming took off 3 bases at V and 3 bases at J, with 12 bases between the two ends. CDR3 sequence: CASSEWAGSYNEQFF. CDR3 coding DNA: TGTGCCAGCAGTGAGTGGGCAGGTAGCTACAATGAGCAGTTCTTC.

This clonotype was recorded a few times. J is TRBJ2-1 and V is TRBV24-1; 11 bases are a match to TRBD2. CDR3 length: 15 amino acids. With V trimmed by 4 bases and J by 10 bases, 8 bases remained unmatched. CDR1 KGHDR and CDR2 SFDVKD come from the germline V gene. Here the CDR3 reads CATSDAGTSGREQFF. The CDR3 DNA reads as TGTGCCACCAGTGACGCGGGGACTAGCGGACGAGAGCAGTTCTTC.